This T cell receptor (beta chain) was observed in a study of metastatic and nonmetastatic thyroid tumors. Study observations and caveats: Versus benign nodules, malignant thyroid tumors reportedly had significantly higher TCR beta diversity, in blood and tumor.

This clone has just a few counts. What it binds is unknown. Each patient came to thyroid surgery without any prior treatment (of any kind). Original data processing: The authors used CDR3 differences across clinicopathological groups to build a distant-metastasis classifier for papillary thyroid cancer. TCRdb reanalyzed the PCR reads via MiXCR. These V and J calls are TCRdb output, not the study's own analysis. The top ten hold 22% of the sample, which has approximately 35,000 clones, approximately 40% seen once. CDR3 length equals 11 residues. CDR1 is MDHEN and CDR2 is SYDVKM in the germline V gene. Trimming cost V 3 bases and J 10 bases, with 7 bases left between them.

The clonotype was recovered from a female donor with papillary thyroid cancer or a benign thyroid nodule (not recorded which). Some clones in this sample may be carry-over from other donors' samples. Sequenced: tumor tissue. The rearrangement uses TRBV28 and TRBJ2-1; D uncertain. CDR3 residues: CASSFRKEQFF. CDR3 DNA sequence: TGTGCCAGCAGTTTTAGAAAGGAGCAGTTCTTC.